The 27 T cell receptor beta chains in this list originate from one sample, sequenced in a study of cytomegalovirus exposure and HLA in healthy donors. Researchers ran the PCR with 60 Vbeta and 13 Jbeta primers. TCRdb's table, derived via immunoSEQ multiplex PCR, lists solely in-frame clones and lacks some. This sample has approximately 88,000 clones, with roughly 73% found just once. Sequenced: PBMCs. These receptors came from a man in his forties or fifties in good health and CMV-seropositive.

In this sample, this clone turned up a few times. CDR3 loop: CASRGPSQTGGNEQYF. In DNA form, the CDR3 reads TGCGCCAGCAGGGGGCCCTCCCAGACAGGGGGCAACGAGCAGTACTTC. The chain has TRBV10-1 and TRBJ2-7; 10 nucleotides line up with TRBD1. The V gene's germline CDR1 is WNHNN and CDR2 SYGVQD (reference sequence). With V trimmed by 6 bases and J by 5 bases, 13 bases remained unmatched. The CDR3 loop spans 16 amino acids.

The CDR3, as DNA: TGTGCCAGCAGCTTTGCCCCTACTTTGGGGGGGCCTGAGCAGTTCTTC. It yields the protein CASSFAPTLGGPEQFF. The chain joins TRBV5-6 to TRBJ2-1, with D possibly TRBD2 on 7 matching bases. Germline assignment: CDR1 SGHDT and CDR2 YYEEEE. This CDR3 contains 16 residues. Trimming took off 2 bases at V and 9 bases at J, with 21 bases between the two ends.

The table lists this clone with a count of one. As the CDR3 is not closed by the conserved phenylalanine or tryptophan, this likely results from a read error. Because the CDR3's place on the DNA is in doubt, the DNA is left out and the CDR3 is given as listed by TCRdb. The V gene is TRBV19, the J gene TRBJ1-1; TRBD1, the table's D call, lacks a check against the DNA. CDR1 and CDR2 from the germline V gene are LNHDA and SQIVND (reference sequence). Counting both end residues, the CDR3 totals 11 amino acids. CDR3 sequence: CASSIRWQVFA.

V gene TRBV6-1 combines with J gene TRBJ1-6, with D possibly matching TRBD1 (5 bases). In germline, CDR1 is MNHNS, CDR2 SASEGT. The V end was cut by 6 bases, the J end by 0 bases, with 9 bases between. The CDR3 has 15 amino acids. CDR3 sequence reads: CASRRQSSYNSPLHF. As DNA, the CDR3 is TGTGCCAGCAGAAGACAGAGCTCCTATAATTCACCCCTCCACTTT.

The chain couples TRBV19 to TRBJ1-5; 7 bases are shared with TRBD1. The CDR3 spans 17 residues. V gave up 3 bases and J gave up 10 bases; unmatched junction bases: 18. The germline V gene encodes CDR1 LNHDA and CDR2 SQIVND (reference sequence). CDR3 bases: TGTGCCAGTAGTATGGGGTGGGGACAGACCCCCTTTAGTCCCCAGCATTTT. It yields the protein CASSMGWGQTPFSPQHF.

This chain links TRBV30 with TRBJ2-5; D gene ambiguous. V was pared by 0 bases and J by 3 bases, with 5 bases between. Looked up from germline, CDR1 is GTSNPN and CDR2 is SVGIG (reference sequence). This CDR3 comprises 12 residues. CDR3 nucleotides: TGTGCCTGGAGTGTACTGGAAGAGACCCAGTACTTC. This translates into CAWSVLEETQYF.

This clone was seen a handful of times. The chain recombines TRBV10-1 with TRBJ2-3; 14 bases are a match to TRBD2. The V gene's germline CDR1 is WNHNN and CDR2 SYGVQD (reference sequence). With 4 bases clipped from V and 6 bases from J, the junction kept 0 bases outside the gene matches. CDR3 length: 14 amino acids. In DNA, the CDR3 is TGCGCCAGCAGTGGGACTAGCGGGGGGGATACGCAGTATTTT. Its translation is CASSGTSGGDTQYF.

J is TRBJ2-2 and V is TRBV21-1; the tabulated D call, TRBD1, remains unverified against the DNA. TRBV21-1 counts as a pseudogene. CDR3 length: 18 residues. CDR3 nucleotides: TGTGCCAGCAGCAGTAAACCGCCGGGACAATCTATCACCGGGGAGCTGTTTTTT. Protein sequence: CASSSKPPGQSITGELFF.

This chain connects TRBV21-1 to TRBJ1-4; TRBD1 reflects the table's D call only, with no check against the DNA. TRBV21-1 is labeled a pseudogene. The CDR3 runs to 16 residues. The CDR3 bases are TGTGCCAGCAGCAAAGAAAAGGCAGGGACTAATGAAAAACTGTTTTTT. The encoded protein is CASSKEKAGTNEKLFF.

With regard to this clone: At one end, the junction sequence differs from germline, possibly due to a read error. The chain carries TRBV7-9 and TRBJ1-6; 11 positions agree with TRBD1. Germline CDR1 and CDR2: SEHNR and FQNEAQ (reference sequence). The CDR3 loop spans 15 amino acids. As DNA, the CDR3 is TGTTCCAGCAGCTCGGGACAGGGGGAAGATTCACCCCTCCACTTT. Amino acids: CSSSSGQGEDSPLHF.

Note on this clone: One end of the junction does not line up with germline, which may come from a read error. J is TRBJ2-7 and V is TRBV7-9; TRBD2 aligns across 8 bases. The CDR3 sequence is 16 residues long. Per the germline V gene, CDR1 is SEHNR and CDR2 is FQNEAQ (reference sequence). The CDR3 sequence is CSSSLGRGGPTYEQYF. CDR3 sequence (DNA): TGTTCCAGCAGCTTAGGACGCGGGGGGCCCACCTACGAGCAGTACTTC.

The chain couples TRBV9 to TRBJ2-3; the match to TRBD2 covers 8 bases. This CDR3 comprises 15 residues. V shed 3 bases, J shed 0 bases, and the junction held 3 bases outside the gene matches. Per germline, CDR1 SGDLS and CDR2 YYNGEE. The CDR3 loop is CASSAGGLSTDTQYF. The CDR3 DNA sequence: TGTGCCAGCAGCGCGGGGGGGCTAAGCACAGATACGCAGTATTTT.

The J gene is TRBJ2-7, the V gene TRBV7-8, with 12 nucleotides matching TRBD1. J lost 0 bases, V lost 3 bases, and 6 bases had no gene match. Germline loops: CDR1 SGHVS, CDR2 FQNEAQ. CDR3 length equals 17 residues. CDR3 residues: CASSFPRDRGLSYEQYF. The CDR3 region has the DNA TGTGCCAGCAGCTTCCCCCGGGACAGGGGGCTCTCCTACGAGCAGTACTTC.

The chain carries TRBV6-6 and TRBJ1-2, with D maybe TRBD1 (6 bases). Germline V gene lookup returns CDR1 MNHNY and CDR2 SVGAGI (reference sequence). This CDR3 region has 14 residues. V was pared by 6 bases and J by 7 bases, with 18 bases between. The CDR3 region is CASSPGELQSGYTF. The DNA of the CDR3 is TGTGCCAGCAGCCCAGGGGAGCTCCAAAGTGGCTACACCTTC.

This clone was counted a few times. The germline gene is not matched at one end of the junction; a read error may be the cause. The chain has TRBV9 and TRBJ1-2; D gene ambiguous. Germline lookup yields CDR1 SGDLS and CDR2 YYNGEE. The CDR3 totals 14 residues. This CDR3 reads CASSPVDPNYGYPF. For the CDR3, the DNA is TGTGCCAGCAGCCCGGTTGACCCTAACTATGGCTACCCCTTC. Using reference TRBV9 and TRBJ1-2 for the parts outside the CDR3, the full variable domain is DSGVTQTPKHLITATGQRVTLRCSPRSGDLSVYWYQQSLDQGLQFLIQYYNGEERAKGNILERFSAQQFPDLHSELNLSSLELGDSALYFCASSPVDPNYGYPFGSGTRLTVV.

This clone was counted between two and nine times. This chain connects TRBV5-6 to TRBJ1-2; tentatively, D is TRBD1 (5 bases). Trimming removed 4 bases from V and 4 bases from J, with 11 bases in between. CDR3 length: 13 amino acids. In germline, CDR1 is SGHDT, CDR2 YYEEEE. CDR3 protein: CASSKQETYGYTF. CDR3 DNA: TGTGCCAGCAGCAAACAGGAGACCTATGGCTACACCTTC.

This clone is a singleton in its sample. The rearrangement uses TRBV5-6 and TRBJ2-5; 12 bases fit TRBD1. The CDR3 is 17 amino acids. CDR1 is SGHDT and CDR2 is YYEEEE in the germline V gene. V lost 0 bases, J lost 5 bases, and 8 bases stayed unmatched. CDR3 amino acids: CASSLDPGQGARETQYF. CDR3 in DNA: TGTGCCAGCAGCTTGGATCCGGGACAGGGGGCCCGGGAGACCCAGTACTTC. Looking up the rest from reference TRBV5-6 and TRBJ2-5 gives the full variable domain: DAGVTQSPTHLIKTRGQQVTLRCSPKSGHDTVSWYQQALGQGPQFIFQYYEEEERQRGNFPDRFSGHQFPNYSSELNVNALLLGDSALYLCASSLDPGQGARETQYFGPGTRLLVL.

The chain combines TRBV30 with TRBJ2-2, with D hard to call. This CDR3 has 15 amino acids. The V and J ends lost 0 bases and 5 bases respectively, with 13 bases between them. Germline V gene sequence: CDR1 GTSNPN, CDR2 SVGIG (reference sequence). The CDR3 bases are TGTGCCTGGAGTGTGAATCCTACGGTGACCGGGGAGCTGTTTTTT. It is translated as CAWSVNPTVTGELFF.

V usage is TRBV7-3 and J usage is TRBJ2-1; 10 positions agree with TRBD2. Unmatched junction bases numbered 12, after V lost 1 base and J lost 3 bases. This CDR3 has 19 residues. Germline assignment: CDR1 SGHTA and CDR2 FQGTGA. This CDR3 is CASSLRDKRGGGNYNEQFF. CDR3 nucleotide sequence: TGTGCCAGCAGCTTAAGAGATAAGCGGGGGGGCGGAAACTACAATGAGCAGTTCTTC.

As concerns this clone: Other DNA sequences of this sample code for an identical CDR3. The gene calls are TRBV19 and TRBJ2-5; D is perhaps TRBD2 (5 bases). The ends were cut back, 2 bases at V and 3 bases at J, with 10 bases in the middle. Germline V CDR1 and CDR2: LNHDA, SQIVND (reference sequence). The CDR3 runs 14 residues. The CDR3, as DNA: TGTGCCAGTAGTATAACCGGGGTCAAAGAGACCCAGTACTTC. It yields the protein CASSITGVKETQYF.

The rearrangement links TRBV9 to TRBJ2-3; TRBD2 agrees at 11 bases. The CDR3 covers 19 residues. The trim removed 0 bases at V and 0 bases at J, leaving 9 bases unmatched. Germline CDR1 SGDLS, CDR2 YYNGEE. This CDR3 reads CASSVAGLADSPSTDTQYF. The CDR3 region has the DNA TGTGCCAGCAGCGTAGCGGGACTAGCGGACTCCCCTAGCACAGATACGCAGTATTTT.

The rearrangement uses TRBV27 and TRBJ2-1; 8 bases map to TRBD1. The CDR3 contains 17 residues. V shed 5 bases and J 6 bases; nucleotides not matched to a gene: 15. Germline CDR1 is MNHEY and CDR2 is SMNVEV (reference sequence). The CDR3, as DNA: TGTGCCAGCAGTCTTTCCTTGGGTCAGGGGGCCTCCAATGAGCAGTTCTTC. Protein sequence: CASSLSLGQGASNEQFF.

Only a few counts were recorded for this clone. This same CDR3 is encoded by further DNA sequences in the sample. V and J are TRBV18 and TRBJ1-2; maybe TRBD1 (5 bases). Germline CDR1 KGHSH, CDR2 LQKENI. The CDR3 totals 13 residues. V was trimmed by 2 bases and J by 4 bases, leaving 8 bases between them. The CDR3 nucleotides are TGTGCCAGCTCACCAGACAGAACCTATGGCTACACCTTC. Translated: CASSPDRTYGYTF.

The chain links TRBV11-2 to TRBJ1-5; tentatively, D is TRBD1 (6 bases). Trimming cost V 4 bases and J 3 bases, with 10 bases left between them. This CDR3 has 14 residues. Per germline, CDR1 SGHAT and CDR2 FQNNGV. The CDR3 bases are TGTGCCAGCAGCTCTGGACAGTACAATCAGCCCCAGCATTTT. Its protein is CASSSGQYNQPQHF.

The rearrangement joins TRBV12-2 to TRBJ1-5. TRBV12-2 is labeled a pseudogene. The CDR3 has 13 residues. In nucleotides, the CDR3 is TGTGCAGGTCGCTTAGGTGAGTATCAGCCCCAGCATTTT. Protein sequence: CAGRLGEYQPQHF.

The chain has TRBV19 and TRBJ1-6; D not certain. V was pared by 6 bases and J by 6 bases, with 9 bases between. CDR1 and CDR2 (germline): LNHDA, SQIVND (reference sequence). CDR3 length: 13 amino acids. CDR3 residues: CASSPQANSPLHF. The CDR3 nucleotides read TGTGCCAGTAGCCCCCAGGCTAATTCACCCCTCCACTTT.

This clone has a single count. V gene TRBV9 combines with J gene TRBJ1-5; 10 bases fit TRBD1. V shed 0 bases and J 3 bases; nucleotides not matched to a gene: 6. Per germline, CDR1 SGDLS and CDR2 YYNGEE. The CDR3 covers 17 residues. Written as DNA, the CDR3 is TGTGCCAGCAGCGTAGCTGGGGACAGGGGCCCCAATCAGCCCCAGCATTTT. Protein: CASSVAGDRGPNQPQHF.